Listed below are T cell receptor beta chains from one sample, sequenced in a study of blood T cell repertoires in COVID-19. Produced via immunoSEQ multiplex PCR; TCRdb's table is partial and in-frame only. The table has 100,000 or so clones, around nine tenths seen once; the top ten hold over 3.5%. What was sequenced was peripheral blood. These receptor sequences come from a woman aged 50 to 60 in a cohort sampled during active COVID-19. CDR3s include the opening cysteine and the closing phenylalanine or tryptophan. The D gene is left open where the match is weak. Clone size appears in some rows only: once, few, many, or a class for an expanded clone.

j_call d_call v_call clone_size cdr3_aa cdr3_nt
TRBJ1-2 NA TRBV10-1 NA CASSEPTGTDYGYTF TGCGCCAGCAGTGAGCCGACAGGAACAGACTATGGCTACACCTTC
TRBJ1-4 TRBD1 TRBV5-1 NA CASSLESGQGVQLFF TGCGCCAGCAGCTTGGAATCGGGACAGGGGGTTCAACTGTTTTTT
TRBJ2-3 TRBD2 TRBV20-1 NA CSASAASGGFVVDTQYF TGCAGTGCTAGTGCGGCTAGCGGGGGATTTGTGGTAGATACGCAGTATTTT
TRBJ1-2 TRBD1 TRBV5-1 NA CASSDRQGAYGYTF TGCGCCAGCAGCGACAGACAGGGGGCGTATGGCTACACCTTC
TRBJ2-5 NA TRBV18 NA CASSPPTGETQYF TGTGCCAGCTCACCACCGACTGGAGAGACCCAGTACTTC
TRBJ2-7 TRBD2 TRBV6-1 NA CASSDQSGGSREQYF TGTGCCAGCAGTGACCAAAGCGGGGGATCGAGGGAGCAGTACTTC
TRBJ2-7 NA TRBV28 NA CASSFGSAGSPYEQYF TGTGCCAGCAGTTTTGGATCGGCGGGATCTCCCTACGAGCAGTACTTC
TRBJ2-3 NA TRBV2 NA CASSEFGSTDTQYF TGTGCCAGCAGTGAATTCGGGAGCACAGATACGCAGTATTTT
TRBJ1-1 TRBD1 TRBV7-6 NA CASSSYRGAMGTEAFF TGTGCCAGCAGCTCCTACAGGGGGGCGATGGGCACTGAAGCTTTCTTT
TRBJ1-5 TRBD1 TRBV2 NA CAGAPGQAPGQPQHF TGTGCCGGGGCTCCGGGACAGGCACCTGGGCAGCCCCAGCATTTT
TRBJ1-4 NA TRBV11-3 NA CASSLAATGEKLFF TGTGCCAGCAGCTTAGCGGCTACAGGGGAAAAACTGTTTTTT
TRBJ2-1 TRBD2 TRBV7-2 NA CASSLGTSERSNEQFF TGTGCCAGCAGCTTAGGGACTAGCGAGAGGTCGAATGAGCAGTTCTTC
TRBJ2-4 NA TRBV2 NA CASKEQGRIKNIQYF TGTGCCAGCAAGGAACAGGGACGAATCAAAAACATTCAGTACTTC
TRBJ2-4 TRBD2 TRBV4-2 NA CASSLRTSGGAVKNIQYF TGTGCCAGCAGCCTTCGTACTAGCGGGGGGGCAGTCAAAAACATTCAGTACTTC
TRBJ1-3 TRBD1 TRBV2 few CASTGTVRSGNTIYF TGTGCCAGCACCGGGACAGTACGGTCTGGAAACACCATATATTTT
TRBJ2-2 NA TRBV28 NA CASSEGGSTGELFF TGTGCCAGCAGCGAGGGTGGGAGCACCGGGGAGCTGTTTTTT
TRBJ2-1 NA TRBV10-1 NA CASSESGGPYNEQFF TGCGCCAGCAGTGAGTCGGGGGGACCCTACAATGAGCAGTTCTTC
TRBJ2-1 TRBD2 TRBV4-1 NA CASSQEGTINNEQFF TGCGCCAGCAGCCAAGAGGGGACTATAAACAATGAGCAGTTCTTC
TRBJ1-1 NA TRBV11-3 NA CASSRRSGGGNTEAFF TGTGCCAGCAGCCGTCGCTCCGGGGGGGGAAACACTGAAGCTTTCTTT